The clone carrying this T cell receptor beta chain has a handful of counts. The assay was immunoSEQ multiplex PCR, and TCRdb's table has in-frame clones only and misses some. The table lists over 40,000 clones, roughly 78% of them singletons. V lost 6 bases to trimming and J lost 4 bases, with 12 bases between them. The CDR3 loop spans 13 amino acids. Germline V gene sequence: CDR1 MNHEY, CDR2 SVGAGI. This record comes from a study of early stage breast cancer tumors. The sequence came from a person aged 35-49 years with breast cancer. Sequencing was done on a sample of blood. This chain joins TRBV6-5 and TRBJ1-1; D uncertain. The CDR3 region has the DNA TGTGCCAGCAGCTCGCCCCGAGGCACTGAAGCTTTCTTT. It is translated as CASSSPRGTEAFF.